This T cell receptor (beta chain) was sequenced in a study of T-cell memory formation after mild COVID-19. TCRdb reprocessed the 5' RACE reads with MiXCR, giving one entry per CDR3 protein. The sample gives fewer than 500,000 distinct CDR3 sequences, roughly 25% of which show up once; around an eighth is in the top ten. Per the germline V gene, CDR1 is SGDLS and CDR2 is YYNGEE. The germline V and J ends were trimmed by 3 bases and 0 bases, with 6 bases remaining between them. The CDR3 length is 14 residues. This clonotype was counted between two and nine times. Its antigen is undetermined. Study conclusions and caveats: Contracting clones localized mainly to CM and EM when CD4+ and mainly to EMRA when CD8+. Contracting clones from day 15 to 85 had balanced CD4/CD8; later expanders favoured CD4+.

The gene calls are TRBV9 and TRBJ1-4; no clear D gene. The sample consisted of PBMCs or a T cell subset sorted from them (not recorded which). The source of this sequence is an adult woman who had mild COVID-19 (a few samples of this study predate the infection). Cell type and time point are not known. The CDR3 DNA follows: TGTGCCAGCAGCGCCACAGCAACTAATGAAAAACTGTTTTTT. Translation: CASSATATNEKLFF.